This is a list of T cell receptor beta chains from one sample in a study of CD8+ T cells in alopecia areata. TCRdb's copy holds only in-frame clones and misses some; the assay was immunoSEQ multiplex PCR. The sample lists about 200,000 clones, 30% to 40% occurring once. Sequenced here: CD4+ T cells sorted from blood, sampled between weeks 30 and 35, from a patient treated with tofacitinib. The source of these receptors is a human donor with alopecia areata. Both conserved end residues are part of each CDR3. D genes are given only for firm matches. Clone sizes are given selectively: once, few, many, or a class where the clone is expanded.

clone_size: .; j_call: TRBJ1-6; v_call: TRBV2; d_call: TRBD1; cdr3_aa: CASSDVDRGFSSADSPLHF; cdr3_nt: TGTGCCAGCAGTGACGTCGACAGGGGGTTTAGTTCCGCTGATTCACCCCTCCACTTT
clone_size: .; j_call: TRBJ1-1; v_call: TRBV9; d_call: TRBD1; cdr3_aa: CASSTQGGREAFF; cdr3_nt: TGTGCCAGCAGCACCCAGGGGGGGAGAGAAGCTTTCTTT
clone_size: few; j_call: TRBJ2-7; v_call: TRBV5-4; d_call: TRBD2; cdr3_aa: CASSPRTSGGHRDEQYF; cdr3_nt: TGTGCCAGCAGTCCTAGGACTAGCGGGGGCCATCGGGACGAGCAGTACTTC
clone_size: .; j_call: TRBJ2-3; v_call: TRBV7-3; d_call: .; cdr3_aa: CASSPGGFTDTQYF; cdr3_nt: TGTGCCAGCAGCCCTGGTGGCTTCACAGATACGCAGTATTTT
clone_size: few; j_call: TRBJ1-2; v_call: TRBV29-1; d_call: .; cdr3_aa: CSVRDSHGYTF; cdr3_nt: TGCAGCGTTCGAGACAGTCACGGCTACACCTTC
clone_size: few; j_call: TRBJ2-7; v_call: TRBV30; d_call: TRBD2; cdr3_aa: CAWSDTGTSVYEQYF; cdr3_nt: TGTGCCTGGAGCGATACGGGGACTAGCGTCTACGAGCAGTACTTC
clone_size: few; j_call: TRBJ1-1; v_call: TRBV4-2; d_call: .; cdr3_aa: CASSPVVGGEADEAFF; cdr3_nt: TGTGCCAGCAGCCCCGTTGTAGGAGGGGAGGCGGATGAAGCTTTCTTT
clone_size: few; j_call: TRBJ1-1; v_call: TRBV27; d_call: .; cdr3_aa: CASSLSPYGTEAFF; cdr3_nt: TGTGCCAGCAGTTTATCCCCCTATGGCACTGAAGCTTTCTTT
clone_size: few; j_call: TRBJ2-1; v_call: TRBV5-1; d_call: TRBD2; cdr3_aa: CASSRGTSGAYNEQFF; cdr3_nt: TGCGCCAGCAGCCGGGGGACTAGCGGGGCCTACAATGAGCAGTTCTTC
clone_size: many; j_call: TRBJ1-1; v_call: TRBV30; d_call: .; cdr3_aa: CAWTPGGRMNTEAFF; cdr3_nt: TGTGCCTGGACGCCTGGGGGACGGATGAACACTGAAGCTTTCTTT
clone_size: .; j_call: TRBJ1-2; v_call: TRBV30; d_call: .; cdr3_aa: CAWTGGFGYGYTF; cdr3_nt: TGTGCCTGGACCGGAGGGTTTGGATATGGCTACACCTTC
clone_size: .; j_call: TRBJ1-1; v_call: TRBV5-1; d_call: TRBD1; cdr3_aa: CASSLFSGGMNTEAFF; cdr3_nt: TGCGCCAGCAGCTTGTTCTCAGGGGGAATGAACACTGAAGCTTTCTTT
clone_size: few; j_call: TRBJ1-4; v_call: TRBV5-1; d_call: .; cdr3_aa: CASSGGHQSEKLFF; cdr3_nt: TGCGCCAGCAGCGGCGGACACCAGTCGGAAAAACTGTTTTTT
clone_size: .; j_call: TRBJ2-1; v_call: TRBV6-6; d_call: .; cdr3_aa: CASSYSGTGIYNEQFF; cdr3_nt: TGTGCCAGCAGTTACTCGGGAACGGGCATCTACAATGAGCAGTTCTTC
clone_size: few; j_call: TRBJ2-2; v_call: TRBV19; d_call: TRBD1; cdr3_aa: CASQRTGGTTGELFF; cdr3_nt: TGTGCCAGTCAAAGGACAGGGGGCACGACCGGGGAGCTGTTTTTT
clone_size: .; j_call: TRBJ2-1; v_call: TRBV2; d_call: .; cdr3_aa: CASRAGTSYNEQFF; cdr3_nt: TGTGCCAGCAGGGCCGGGACCTCTTACAATGAGCAGTTCTTC
clone_size: .; j_call: TRBJ1-2; v_call: TRBV6-5; d_call: .; cdr3_aa: CASSHDSPINGYTF; cdr3_nt: TGTGCCAGCAGTCATGACAGCCCTATAAATGGCTACACCTTC